The 32 T cell receptor beta chains listed next were all sequenced from one sample in a study of glioma-infiltrating T cells. Amplification of TCR alpha and beta CDR3 regions from RNA used iRepertoire nested multiplex PCR. Via MiXCR, TCRdb re-called the multiplex PCR reads, giving one row per CDR3 protein. Of under 200,000 distinct CDR3 sequences detected, around 40% appear once; the ten largest clones hold around 4.9%. The sample comprised glioma tissue, nonneoplastic brain tissue, or PBMCs (not recorded which). Source of these receptors: a human donor with low-grade glioma or glioblastoma, undergoing nonglioma brain surgery, or in good health (not recorded which).

This clonotype was counted between two and nine times. The rearrangement joins TRBV24-1 to TRBJ2-2; the D gene is possibly TRBD1 (6 bases). V dropped 3 bases and J dropped 5 bases, with 12 bases sitting between them. The germline CDR1 and CDR2 sequences are KGHDR and SFDVKD. CDR3 length: 15 residues. CDR3 amino acids: CATSDPGEGTGELFF. The CDR3, as DNA: TGTGCCACCAGTGATCCAGGGGAAGGGACCGGGGAGCTGTTTTTT.

Of note for this clonotype: A read error may explain this, as a much larger clone is one base away. This rearrangement joins TRBV7-2 to TRBJ2-7, with a weak D call TRBD2 (5 bases). V was pared by 6 bases and J by 6 bases, with 12 bases between. The CDR3 runs 12 residues. Germline assignment: CDR1 SGHTA and CDR2 FQGNSA. The CDR3 protein is CTSSRDRGEQYF. In nucleotides, the CDR3 is TGTACCAGCAGTCGTGACCGGGGCGAGCAGTACTTC.

This clonotype has at least ten counts. The chain uses TRBV6-6 and TRBJ2-5, with D perhaps TRBD1 (6 bases). Germline values: CDR1 MNHNY, CDR2 SVGAGI (reference sequence). The CDR3 contains 15 residues. Trimming shortened V by 2 bases and J by 4 bases, and 14 bases separated the two germline ends. CDR3 residues: CASSYGSRGRETQYF. CDR3 sequence (DNA): TGTGCCAGCAGTTACGGGTCCAGGGGTAGAGAGACCCAGTACTTC.

This clonotype was seen many times. This CDR3 is CASSSPRQGEITEAFF. CDR3 nucleotide sequence: TGTGCCAGCAGTTCCCCTCGACAGGGAGAGATCACTGAAGCTTTCTTT. V is TRBV28 and J is TRBJ1-1; 7 nucleotides match TRBD1. J lost 4 bases, V lost 4 bases, and 12 bases had no gene match. The CDR3 spans 16 residues. Germline V CDR1 and CDR2: MDHEN, SYDVKM.

The chain is built from TRBV5-4 and TRBJ2-5, with D hard to call. Trimming cost V 1 base and J 5 bases, with 12 bases left between them. Germline lookup yields CDR1 SGHNT and CDR2 YYREEE (reference sequence). This CDR3 comprises 14 residues. This chain's CDR3 is CASSLSLALETQYF. CDR3 nucleotides: TGTGCCAGCAGCTTGTCCCTGGCTCTTGAGACCCAGTACTTC.

In the case of this clonotype: One end of the junction is discordant with germline, which a read error may explain. This rearrangement joins TRBV28 to TRBJ2-1; 12 positions agree with TRBD2. This CDR3 has 14 amino acids. The germline V gene encodes CDR1 MDHEN and CDR2 SYDVKM. The CDR3 region is CATSGRAHGSEHFF. CDR3 bases: TGTGCGACTAGCGGGAGAGCTCACGGCAGTGAGCATTTCTTC.

This rearrangement joins TRBV6-2 or TRBV6-3 to TRBJ2-3; perhaps TRBD1 as D (5 bases). CDR1 and CDR2 (germline): MNHEY, SVGEGT. Trimming stripped 6 bases from V and 2 bases from J, with 12 bases between. The CDR3 extends over 14 amino acids. The CDR3 sequence: CASSLDIYTDTQYF. The CDR3 region has the DNA TGTGCCAGCAGCCTGGACATATACACAGATACGCAGTATTTT.

This clonotype was seen a handful of times. Written as DNA, the CDR3 is TGTGCCAGCAGCCAAGAGCGGACTAGCGGGAGTGAGACCCAGTACTTC. It is translated as CASSQERTSGSETQYF. The V and J genes are TRBV3-1 and TRBJ2-5, with 13 bases lining up with TRBD2. This CDR3 is 16 amino acids long. From germline, CDR1 is LGHDT and CDR2 YNNKEL (reference sequence). V was clipped by 0 bases and J by 5 bases; unmatched bases: 3.

As regards this clonotype: Germline and junction disagree at one end, which may indicate a read error. This chain links TRBV5-1 with TRBJ2-2; 8 bases align to TRBD1. The CDR3 sequence is 14 residues long. Germline CDR1 and CDR2: SGHRS and YFSETQ. As DNA, the CDR3 is TGCGCCAGCAGATCAGGGGGCGCAACCGGAGAGCTGTTTTTT. Its protein product is CASRSGGATGELFF.

The rearrangement uses TRBV6-2 or TRBV6-3 and TRBJ2-6; no firm D call. This CDR3 is 17 amino acids long. Germline CDR1 reads MNHEY; CDR2 reads SVGEGT. Between the trimmed V and J ends, which lost 0 bases and 0 bases, there was a span of 9 bases. DNA of the CDR3: TGTGCCAGCAGTTACTCTCCCAGACGCTCTGGGGCCAACGTCCTGACTTTC. Its protein is CASSYSPRRSGANVLTF.

In its sample, this clonotype was seen many times. The rearrangement links TRBV11-2 to TRBJ1-1; D uncertain. In germline, CDR1 is SGHAT, CDR2 FQNNGV. CDR3 length equals 11 residues. Between the trimmed V and J ends, which lost 2 bases and 11 bases, there was a span of 9 bases. CDR3 region: CASSLMTAAFF. The CDR3 bases are TGTGCCAGCAGCTTAATGACCGCGGCTTTCTTT. Supplemented by reference TRBV11-2 and TRBJ1-1, the full variable domain reads EAGVAQSPRYKIIEKRQSVAFWCNPISGHATLYWYQQILGQGPKLLIQFQNNGVVDDSQLPKDRFSAERLKGVDSTLKIQPAKLEDSAVYLCASSLMTAAFFGQGTRLTVV.

This clonotype was counted at least ten times. V gene TRBV28 combines with J gene TRBJ2-2; no firm D call. The CDR3 totals 13 residues. The ends were cut back, 5 bases at V and 5 bases at J, with 9 bases in the middle. Germline lookup yields CDR1 MDHEN and CDR2 SYDVKM. CDR3 amino acids: CASSPTETGELFF. CDR3 nucleotides: TGTGCCAGCAGTCCAACAGAGACCGGGGAGCTGTTTTTT.

This clonotype was detected many times. The rearrangement uses TRBV28 and TRBJ2-1, with TRBD2 identical over 10 bases. In germline, CDR1 is MDHEN, CDR2 SYDVKM. The V gene end was trimmed by 4 bases and the J gene end by 4 bases; junction bases not matched to a gene: 7. The CDR3 sequence is 16 residues long. The CDR3: CASSWMGLASYNEQFF. The CDR3 nucleotides are TGTGCCAGCAGTTGGATGGGACTAGCGTCTTACAATGAGCAGTTCTTC.

About this clonotype: It may be a read error: a sequence one base away is much more abundant. The V gene is TRBV6-2 or TRBV6-3, the J gene TRBJ2-7; weak D call: TRBD1 (6 bases). The V gene's germline CDR1 is MNHEY and CDR2 SVGEGT. CDR3 size: 15 residues. The germline V and J ends were trimmed by 7 bases and 5 bases, with 21 bases remaining between them. CDR3 protein: CASTKNRDIAHEQYF. CDR3 in DNA: TGTGCCAGCACCAAAAACCGGGACATAGCCCACGAGCAGTACTTC.

This clonotype was detected many times. The gene calls are TRBV28 and TRBJ2-7, with TRBD1 matching 8 bases. Germline V gives CDR1 MDHEN, CDR2 SYDVKM. The V gene end was trimmed by 5 bases and the J gene end by 6 bases; junction bases not matched to a gene: 12. The CDR3 covers 15 residues. CDR3 protein: CASSPSGTGGFEQYF. For the CDR3, the DNA is TGTGCCAGCAGTCCATCCGGGACAGGTGGGTTCGAGCAGTACTTC. The full variable domain, completed using reference TRBV28 and TRBJ2-7, is DVKVTQSSRYLVKRTGEKVFLECVQDMDHENMFWYRQDPGLGLRLIYFSYDVKMKEKGDIPEGYSVSREKKERFSLILESASTNQTSMYLCASSPSGTGGFEQYFGPGTRLTVT.

This clonotype has at least ten counts. J is TRBJ2-5 and V is TRBV20-1; tentatively, D is TRBD2 (6 bases). The CDR3 is made up of 16 amino acids. Trimming took 0 bases from V and 5 from J, leaving 19 bases between them. Germline V lookup: CDR1 DFQATT, CDR2 SNEGSKA (reference sequence). CDR3 protein: CSAREGVADYGETQYF. The CDR3 DNA is TGCAGTGCTAGAGAGGGGGTAGCGGACTACGGGGAGACCCAGTACTTC.

Written as DNA, the CDR3 is TGCGCCATGTACGAGCAGTACTTC. Residues: CAMYEQYF. The chain carries TRBV5-1 and TRBJ2-7; D ambiguous. Germline V CDR1 and CDR2: SGHRS, YFSETQ. Trimming cost V 9 bases and J 4 bases, with 2 bases left between them. The CDR3 has 8 amino acids.

On this clonotype: A much larger clone sits a single nucleotide away, making a read error possible. V and J are TRBV20-1 and TRBJ2-2; 11 nucleotides align to TRBD2. CDR1 and CDR2 from the germline V gene are DFQATT and SNEGSKA (reference sequence). The CDR3 contains 15 residues. CDR3 sequence reads: CSGRDSGRATGELFF. The CDR3 DNA follows: TGCAGTGGTAGAGATAGCGGGAGGGCCACCGGGGAGCTGTTTTTT.

The table lists this clonotype with many counts. The V and J genes are TRBV28 and TRBJ2-1; no definite D call. This CDR3 contains 13 residues. Germline loops: CDR1 MDHEN, CDR2 SYDVKM. Trimming pared 1 base from V and 6 bases from J, leaving 7 bases between. DNA for the CDR3: TGTGCCAGCAGTTTATTGGCTGCCAATGAGCAGTTCTTC. It codes for CASSLLAANEQFF.

As to this clonotype: It may be a read error: a sequence one base away is much more abundant. This sequence joins TRBV11-3 and TRBJ2-1; D is perhaps TRBD2 (5 bases). The CDR3 has 13 residues. Germline CDR1 is SGHNT and CDR2 is YENEEA. The CDR3 nucleotides read TGTGACAGCAGCTATGATCGGGGTAGTGAGCAGTTCTTC. Protein: CDSSYDRGSEQFF.

This clonotype was seen a few times. A clone one base away is much larger, so this may be a read error. This chain joins TRBV28 and TRBJ1-2; weak D call: TRBD1 (6 bases). The CDR3 is 14 residues long. V lost 10 bases to trimming and J lost 2 bases, with 17 bases between them. CDR1 is MDHEN and CDR2 is SYDVKM in the germline V gene. The CDR3 spells CAILYTGTNYGYTF. CDR3 DNA: TGTGCCATCCTCTACACAGGGACCAACTATGGCTACACCTTC.

This clonotype was found many times. The chain employs TRBV28 and TRBJ2-5; D is unresolved. In germline, CDR1 is MDHEN, CDR2 SYDVKM. CDR3 length equals 12 residues. V lost 5 bases and J lost 1, with 5 bases in between. The DNA for the CDR3 is TGTGCCAGCAGTACCACCCAAGAGACCCAGTACTTC. As protein: CASSTTQETQYF. Full variable domain (rest looked up from reference TRBV28 and TRBJ2-5): DVKVTQSSRYLVKRTGEKVFLECVQDMDHENMFWYRQDPGLGLRLIYFSYDVKMKEKGDIPEGYSVSREKKERFSLILESASTNQTSMYLCASSTTQETQYFGPGTRLLVL.

The sample holds many counts of this clonotype. V usage is TRBV27 and J usage is TRBJ2-5, with D possibly TRBD1 on 5 matching bases. The CDR3 runs to 14 residues. V was pared by 3 bases and J by 0 bases, with 8 bases between. Germline lookup yields CDR1 MNHEY and CDR2 SMNVEV (reference sequence). CDR3 nucleotide sequence: TGTGCCAGCAGTTTTTCAGGGTACCAAGAGACCCAGTACTTC. Translated, it gives CASSFSGYQETQYF.

This clonotype showed up many times. The chain is built from TRBV20-1 and TRBJ2-3; 7 nucleotides match TRBD2. CDR3 size: 14 residues. The germline CDR1 and CDR2 sequences are DFQATT and SNEGSKA (reference sequence). The V gene end was trimmed by 2 bases and the J gene end by 3 bases; junction bases not matched to a gene: 5. In DNA form, the CDR3 reads TGCAGTGCTAGACGGGGGACTAAAACAGATACGCAGTATTTT. It encodes CSARRGTKTDTQYF.

This clonotype came up many times. The chain links TRBV27 to TRBJ2-7, with 8 bases matching TRBD1. Germline-derived CDR1 and CDR2 are MNHEY and SMNVEV (reference sequence). This CDR3 is built from 14 residues. V shed 5 bases and J 2 bases; nucleotides not matched to a gene: 5. CDR3 DNA sequence: TGTGCCAGCAGTATCACAGGGGGTCCCTACGAGCAGTACTTC. It is translated as CASSITGGPYEQYF.

A word on this clonotype: Given the absence of the conserved phenylalanine or tryptophan at the CDR3 end, a read error is likely. The chain carries TRBV12-3 or TRBV12-4 and TRBJ1-1; D call uncertain. This CDR3 comprises 13 residues. Trimming removed 2 bases from V and 1 base from J, with 5 bases in between. The CDR3 nucleotides read TGTGCCAGCAGTTTAAGAGAGAACACTGAAGCTTTCCTT. This codes for CASSLRENTEAFL.

The V and J genes are TRBV2 and TRBJ2-1, with D perhaps matching TRBD1 or TRBD2 (5 bases each). There are 15 residues in the CDR3. V dropped 6 bases and J dropped 4 bases, with 16 bases sitting between them. Germline CDR1 is SNHLY and CDR2 is FYNNEI. The CDR3 nucleotides are TGTGCCAGCAGGGGGGTTACCGAGGTTTACAATGAGCAGTTCTTC. This sequence encodes CASRGVTEVYNEQFF.

As regards this clonotype: This clone may be a read error of a much larger clone one base away. The genes are TRBV20-1 and TRBJ2-7; TRBD2 agrees at 9 bases. Germline assignment: CDR1 DFQATT and CDR2 SNEGSKA (reference sequence). CDR3 length equals 13 residues. CDR3: CSARVSGSNEKYF. CDR3 DNA: TGCAGTGCTAGAGTTAGCGGGAGCAACGAGAAGTACTTC.

The sample holds many counts of this clonotype. This chain joins TRBV27 and TRBJ2-7, with D unresolved. Per the germline V gene, CDR1 is MNHEY and CDR2 is SMNVEV (reference sequence). The CDR3 has 14 amino acids. Trimming pared 1 base from V and 3 bases from J, leaving 10 bases between. CDR3 bases: TGTGCCAGCAGTTTATATGAGTACGGCTACGAGCAGTACTTC. Translated, it gives CASSLYEYGYEQYF.

This clonotype was seen only once. This sequence joins TRBV18 and TRBJ2-7, with 9 bases aligning to TRBD1. The V and J ends lost 1 base and 4 bases, in that order; junction bases with no gene match: 5. The CDR3 totals 15 residues. Germline V gives CDR1 KGHSH, CDR2 LQKENI. CDR3 region: CASSPQGTGSYEQYF. The CDR3 DNA reads as TGTGCCAGCTCACCACAAGGGACAGGGTCGTACGAGCAGTACTTC.

The chain carries TRBV3-1 and TRBJ2-5; 12 nucleotides agree with TRBD2. The junction had 8 bases not matched to a gene; V was cut back by 5 bases and J by 4 bases. This CDR3 region has 16 residues. Germline V gene sequence: CDR1 LGHDT, CDR2 YNNKEL (reference sequence). The CDR3: CASSASGRGMGETQYF. For the CDR3, the DNA is TGTGCCAGCAGCGCTAGCGGGAGGGGTATGGGAGAGACCCAGTACTTC.

The sample holds many counts of this clonotype. The V gene is TRBV6-1, the J gene TRBJ2-5, with D unresolved. The CDR3 has 14 residues. Germline assignment: CDR1 MNHNS and CDR2 SASEGT. The V end was cut by 2 bases, the J end by 1 base, with 8 bases between. In DNA form, the CDR3 reads TGTGCCAGCAGTGAACTATGGACCCAAGAGACCCAGTACTTC. Protein: CASSELWTQETQYF.